Following are 27 T cell receptor beta chains from one sample sequenced in a study of CD8 T cells in Susac syndrome (dated 2019 in TCRdb). Library preparation employed the immunoSEQ multiplex PCR assay. RNA was extracted using the RNeasy kit, and roughly 0.5 to 1 ug of the RNA was reverse transcribed with random hexamers. The public reads were reanalyzed by TCRdb: fastp trimming at Q25, MiXCR alignment, in-frame beta chains only. Each entry is one CDR3 protein sequence, shown with its most common DNA and genes. In all, the sample holds 150,000 or so distinct CDR3 sequences, and 95% of those were seen once. In total, the top ten clones hold 0.14% of the sample. Sequencing was carried out using CD4+ T cells from PBMCs. These TCRs come from a human donor with Susac syndrome.

The chain uses TRBV29-1 and TRBJ2-5; the D call may be TRBD1 or TRBD2 (5 bases each). CDR3 length equals 11 residues. Germline lookup yields CDR1 SQVTM and CDR2 ANQGSEA. V was clipped by 6 bases and J by 5 bases, with 10 bases between them. The CDR3 DNA reads as TGCAGCGTCCCGTGGGGGGAGACCCAGTACTTC. Translating gives CSVPWGETQYF.

The chain employs TRBV29-1 and TRBJ2-3, with 9 bases aligning to TRBD1. The CDR3 loop spans 12 amino acids. V trimming: 7 bases; J trimming: 4 bases; junction bases outside the gene matches: 3. The germline V gene has CDR1 SQVTM and CDR2 ANQGSEA. The CDR3: CSGQGDSDTQYF. CDR3 in DNA: TGCAGCGGACAGGGGGACTCAGATACGCAGTATTTT.

This clonotype turned up a few times. V is TRBV18 and J is TRBJ1-5; TRBD1 matches at 10 bases. The CDR3 has 15 amino acids. Germline trimming cut 3 bases from V and 1 base from J; bases unmatched to any gene: 0. Germline CDR1 and CDR2: KGHSH and LQKENI. The CDR3, as DNA: TGTGCCAGCTCACCGGACAGGGGGAGCAATCAGCCCCAGCATTTT. Its protein product is CASSPDRGSNQPQHF.

This clonotype was observed once. An end of the junction differs from the germline gene, which may be a read error. The rearrangement links TRBV4-1 to TRBJ2-3; 14 bases map to TRBD2. The CDR3 extends over 17 amino acids. Per germline, CDR1 MGHRA and CDR2 YSYEKL. The DNA for the CDR3 is TGCGCCAGCAGCCAAGAGGGACTAGCGGGAGTTGTAGATACGCAGTTTTTT. It encodes CASSQEGLAGVVDTQFF.

This chain joins TRBV29-1 and TRBJ2-5; 8 bases are a match to TRBD1. Germline CDR1 reads SQVTM; CDR2 reads ANQGSEA. CDR3 length: 12 amino acids. The V and J ends lost 6 bases and 5 bases, in that order; junction bases with no gene match: 5. The CDR3 DNA sequence: TGCAGCGTAGGACAGGGCCGGGAGACCCAGTACTTC. This encodes CSVGQGRETQYF. The full variable domain, completed using reference TRBV29-1 and TRBJ2-5, is SAVISQKPSRDICQRGTSLTIQCQVDSQVTMMFWYRQQPGQSLTLIATANQGSEATYESGFVIDKFPISRPNLTFSTLTVSNMSPEDSSIYLCSVGQGRETQYFGPGTRLLVL.

V usage is TRBV29-1 and J usage is TRBJ1-1; D is unclear. V was pared by 4 bases and J by 1 base, with 7 bases between. The CDR3 runs 12 residues. CDR1 and CDR2 from the germline V gene are SQVTM and ANQGSEA. The CDR3 spells CSVGTGNTEAFF. The CDR3 region has the DNA TGCAGCGTTGGGACGGGGAACACTGAAGCTTTCTTT.

The genes are TRBV3-1 and TRBJ1-1, with TRBD1 as a possible D gene (5 bases). CDR3 length: 12 residues. Germline loops: CDR1 LGHDT, CDR2 YNNKEL (reference sequence). Between the trimmed V and J ends, which lost 3 bases and 9 bases, there was a span of 11 bases. The chain's CDR3 is CASSHSREQAFF. CDR3 bases: TGTGCCAGCAGCCACTCCAGGGAGCAAGCTTTCTTT. Full variable domain (remainder filled in from reference TRBV3-1 and TRBJ1-1): DTAVSQTPKYLVTQMGNDKSIKCEQNLGHDTMYWYKQDSKKFLKIMFSYNNKELIINETVPNRFSPKSPDKAHLNLHINSLELGDSAVYFCASSHSREQAFFGQGTRLTVV.

The CDR3 spells CASSSLWVGGEETQYF. The CDR3 DNA sequence: TGTGCCAGCAGTTCGCTTTGGGTGGGGGGCGAAGAGACCCAGTACTTC. V is TRBV27 and J is TRBJ2-5; D is possibly TRBD1 or TRBD2 (6 bases each). The V and J ends lost 4 bases and 3 bases respectively, with 18 bases between them. Germline V gene data show CDR1 as MNHEY and CDR2 as SMNVEV (reference sequence). CDR3 size: 16 residues.

The chain joins TRBV7-3 to TRBJ2-3; D ambiguous. The CDR3 runs 12 residues. The germline CDR1 and CDR2 sequences are SGHTA and FQGTGA. V lost 7 bases to trimming and J lost 4 bases, with 9 bases between them. CDR3: CASTTGADTQYF. The CDR3 region has the DNA TGTGCCAGCACAACGGGCGCAGATACGCAGTATTTT.

This chain connects TRBV3-1 to TRBJ1-2, with 9 nucleotides matching TRBD1. Trimming at V came to 3 bases and at J to 5 bases, leaving 16 bases not matched to a gene. Germline V gene data show CDR1 as LGHDT and CDR2 as YNNKEL (reference sequence). There are 18 residues in the CDR3. CDR3 nucleotides: TGTGCCAGCAGCCATAGCTCCGGGACAGGGAGCTCTATGTATGGCTACACCTTC. Amino acids: CASSHSSGTGSSMYGYTF.

This clonotype was detected only once. V gene TRBV29-1 combines with J gene TRBJ2-7; D remains unclear. Trimming shortened V by 7 bases and J by 2 bases, and 12 bases separated the two germline ends. Germline-derived CDR1 and CDR2 are SQVTM and ANQGSEA. There are 12 residues in the CDR3. CDR3 sequence: CSASRSPYEQYF. CDR3 in DNA: TGCAGCGCGAGCAGGAGCCCCTACGAGCAGTACTTC.

This chain links TRBV11-2 with TRBJ2-7, with D hard to call. This CDR3 is built from 15 residues. V was shortened by 5 bases and J by 3 bases, with 17 bases between the two germline ends. Germline V gives CDR1 SGHAT, CDR2 FQNNGV. Here the CDR3 reads CASSPMGIGNYEQYF. Written as DNA, the CDR3 is TGTGCCAGCAGCCCCATGGGGATAGGCAACTACGAGCAGTACTTC.

V usage is TRBV29-1 and J usage is TRBJ2-7; 11 bases line up with TRBD2. V trimming: 6 bases; J trimming: 5 bases; junction bases outside the gene matches: 3. The CDR3 loop spans 12 amino acids. CDR1 is SQVTM, CDR2 ANQGSEA, per germline. The CDR3 DNA follows: TGCAGCGTGACTAGCGGGACGGACGAGCAGTACTTC. Protein sequence: CSVTSGTDEQYF.

In nucleotides, the CDR3 is TGTGCCACCCAAGGGGTCTCGGGAGGACTAGCGGGAAGCAATGAGCAGTTCTTC. Translating gives CATQGVSGGLAGSNEQFF. The rearrangement joins TRBV24-1 to TRBJ2-1, with TRBD2 matching over 12 bases. J gave up 6 bases and V 9 bases, and 17 bases lay outside the gene matches. Germline V gene lookup returns CDR1 KGHDR and CDR2 SFDVKD. This CDR3 is built from 18 residues.

The chain uses TRBV20-1 and TRBJ1-2; D might be TRBD1 (5 bases). The germline V gene encodes CDR1 DFQATT and CDR2 SNEGSKA (reference sequence). V lost 3 bases to trimming and J lost 5 bases, with 16 bases between them. This CDR3 is built from 14 residues. CDR3 sequence (DNA): TGCAGTGCTAGTTCTCAGGGAGAGGGGTATGGCTACACCTTC. Its protein is CSASSQGEGYGYTF.

The chain carries TRBV4-2 and TRBJ2-4; 13 bases match TRBD2. V gave up 0 bases and J gave up 8 bases; unmatched junction bases: 10. The CDR3 loop spans 18 amino acids. Germline V gives CDR1 LGHNA, CDR2 YNFKEQ. CDR3 protein: CASSQDWTSGSGSDIQYF. In nucleotides, the CDR3 is TGTGCCAGCAGCCAAGATTGGACTAGCGGGAGTGGATCGGACATTCAGTACTTC.

V usage is TRBV25-1 and J usage is TRBJ1-3; D gene ambiguous. Germline V lookup: CDR1 MGHDK, CDR2 SYGVNS. The CDR3 sequence is 14 residues long. The germline V and J ends were trimmed by 2 bases and 4 bases, with 9 bases remaining between them. CDR3 residues: CASSEADSGNTIYF. The CDR3 nucleotides read TGTGCCAGCAGTGAAGCAGATTCGGGAAACACCATATATTTT. Using reference TRBV25-1 and TRBJ1-3 for the parts outside the CDR3, the full variable domain is EADIYQTPRYLVIGTGKKITLECSQTMGHDKMYWYQQDPGMELHLIHYSYGVNSTEKGDLSSESTVSRIRTEHFPLTLESARPSHTSQYLCASSEADSGNTIYFGEGSWLTVV.

This clonotype appeared a few times. The CDR3 is CASSRTSAYEQYF. DNA for the CDR3: TGTGCCAGCTCAAGGACTAGCGCGTACGAGCAGTACTTC. The V and J genes are TRBV3-1 and TRBJ2-7; 9 nucleotides agree with TRBD2. Germline-derived CDR1 and CDR2 are LGHDT and YNNKEL (reference sequence). The length of the CDR3 is 13 residues. V was pared by 8 bases and J by 4 bases, with 6 bases of the junction left unmatched.

The V call is TRBV2, the J call TRBJ2-3; D call uncertain. Germline V gene data show CDR1 as SNHLY and CDR2 as FYNNEI. This CDR3 is built from 12 residues. V was clipped by 4 bases and J by 4 bases, with 6 bases between them. CDR3 residues: CASSGGSDTQYF. Here the CDR3 DNA reads TGTGCCAGCAGTGGTGGGTCAGATACGCAGTATTTT.

This chain uses TRBV3-1 with TRBJ2-7, with 10 nucleotides matching TRBD2. V lost 0 bases, J lost 13 bases, and 9 bases stayed unmatched. CDR1 is LGHDT, CDR2 YNNKEL, per germline (reference sequence). The CDR3 extends over 14 amino acids. In DNA form, the CDR3 reads TGTGCCAGCAGCCAAGATCGCCAGCGGGGGGGCTCTTACTTC. Its protein is CASSQDRQRGGSYF.

The V call is TRBV20-1, the J call TRBJ2-1; 10 nucleotides line up with TRBD2. Germline CDR1 and CDR2: DFQATT and SNEGSKA (reference sequence). This CDR3 comprises 15 residues. V lost 0 bases and J lost 7; bases outside the gene matches: 6. The CDR3 coding sequence is TGCAGTGCTAGAGATGCCACTAGCGGGATAAATGAGCAGTTCTTC. It yields the protein CSARDATSGINEQFF.

The chain links TRBV28 to TRBJ1-5; possible D gene TRBD1, 6 bases. The CDR3 consists of 12 residues. V lost 5 bases, J lost 12 bases, and 14 bases lay in between. The V gene's germline CDR1 is MDHEN and CDR2 SYDVKM. The CDR3 DNA is TGTGCCAGCAGTATAATCCAGGGGCTCCAGCATTTT. It codes for CASSIIQGLQHF.

The genes are TRBV6-1 and TRBJ2-1; D unclear. The ends were cut back, 1 base at V and 0 bases at J, with 7 bases in the middle. CDR1 is MNHNS and CDR2 is SASEGT in the germline V gene. This CDR3 contains 15 residues. DNA of the CDR3: TGTGCCAGCAGTGAAGGGGCCAGCTCCTACAATGAGCAGTTCTTC. Its translation: CASSEGASSYNEQFF.

The V gene is TRBV19, the J gene TRBJ1-5; tentative D call: TRBD1 (5 bases). The V end lost 7 bases, the J end lost 3 bases, and 7 bases lay between the germline ends. CDR1 is LNHDA and CDR2 is SQIVND in the germline V gene (reference sequence). The CDR3 spans 12 residues. The CDR3 loop is CASTRDNQPQHF. The CDR3 coding sequence is TGTGCCAGTACCAGGGACAATCAGCCCCAGCATTTT.

The V and J genes are TRBV20-1 and TRBJ2-3; D not resolved. This CDR3 spans 14 amino acids. The V end was cut by 2 bases, the J end by 1 base, with 10 bases between. CDR1 is DFQATT and CDR2 is SNEGSKA in the germline V gene (reference sequence). CDR3 DNA sequence: TGCAGTGCTAGACCAGACACCGGCACAGATACGCAGTATTTT. Its translation is CSARPDTGTDTQYF.

The rearrangement links TRBV29-1 to TRBJ2-7; 7 nucleotides line up with TRBD1. This CDR3 has 14 amino acids. Germline V gene sequence: CDR1 SQVTM, CDR2 ANQGSEA. J lost 2 bases, V lost 4 bases, and 8 bases had no gene match. The CDR3 region is CSVGRTGNPYEQYF. CDR3 DNA sequence: TGCAGCGTTGGAAGGACAGGCAATCCCTACGAGCAGTACTTC.

The genes are TRBV7-9 and TRBJ2-1; D may be TRBD2 (6 bases). This CDR3 region has 14 residues. V lost 3 bases and J lost 9, with 15 bases in between. CDR1 and CDR2 from the germline V gene are SEHNR and FQNEAQ (reference sequence). The CDR3 spells CASSFLALFGEQFF. CDR3 DNA: TGTGCCAGCAGCTTTCTAGCGTTGTTTGGTGAGCAGTTCTTC.